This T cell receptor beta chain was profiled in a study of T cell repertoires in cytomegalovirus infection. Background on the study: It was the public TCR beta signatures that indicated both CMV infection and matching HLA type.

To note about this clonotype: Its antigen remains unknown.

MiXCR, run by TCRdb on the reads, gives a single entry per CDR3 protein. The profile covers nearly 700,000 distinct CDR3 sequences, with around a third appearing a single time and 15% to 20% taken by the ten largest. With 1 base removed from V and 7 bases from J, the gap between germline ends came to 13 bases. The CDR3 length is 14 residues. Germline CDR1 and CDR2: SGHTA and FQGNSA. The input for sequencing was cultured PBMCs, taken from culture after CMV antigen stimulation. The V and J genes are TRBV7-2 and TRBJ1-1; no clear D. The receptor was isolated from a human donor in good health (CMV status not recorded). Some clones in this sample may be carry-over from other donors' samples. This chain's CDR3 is CASSLGHSAGEAFF. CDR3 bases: TGTGCCAGCAGCTTAGGACACTCCGCGGGTGAAGCTTTCTTT. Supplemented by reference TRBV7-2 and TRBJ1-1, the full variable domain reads GAGVSQSPSNKVTEKGKDVELRCDPISGHTALYWYRQSLGQGLEFLIYFQGNSAPDKSGLPSDRFSAERTGGSVSTLTIQRTQQEDSAVYLCASSLGHSAGEAFFGQGTRLTVV.